Below, one TCR beta chain is given with its context. This clone was observed a single time. Its antigen is not yet known. No per-base quality is available; no much larger clone lies one base away. TCRbeta CDR3 regions were amplified from genomic DNA by means of the immunoSEQ Assay, a bias-controlled multiplex PCR. From the authors' description of their analysis: The number of nucleated cells in each sample was estimated from the amplification of reference gene primers within the assay. Sequence reads were collapsed and filtered to measure the absolute abundance of every unique TCRbeta CDR3 rearrangement. For each sample, productive Simpson clonality was calculated as the square root of Simpson's diversity index across productive rearrangements. Here the immuneACCESS table is served through TCRdb, limited to in-frame sequences with V and J called. Missing clones are a known gap in these copies; in checked studies unresolved V genes cover under half, and the rest lacks a known reason. V and J calls and clone size come straight from that table; D and trimming were deduced from the DNA. This sample holds more than 90,000 clones; roughly 85% were observed only once. Of the sample, approximately 1.5% is held by the ten largest clones.

This sample was taken from a study of blood T cell repertoires in COVID-19 (TCRdb year 2020). Regarding the study in general: Collaborator samples came from the United States, Italy and Spain and covered acute and convalescent phases of COVID-19. The samples were drawn from the first 160 participants of the ongoing ImmuneRACE study and from more than 1,000 subjects provided by 6 global collaborators. Where available, HLA class I and class II types were obtained from metadata supplied by the sample provider rather than from assay-based typing. Subjects who had been exposed to COVID-19, were actively infected with it, or had recovered from it provided the deeply sampled blood TCRbeta repertoires that made up the dataset. The repertoires were made available in a free public database intended to serve as a resource for research on the immune response to SARS-CoV-2. The sample metadata nearly always contained a de-identified subject ID, COVID-19 status, age in years and sex. The prospective study material was composed of cDNA or gDNA derived from T cells, B-cell-depleted T cells, or PBMCs.

CDR1 and CDR2 were assigned from the germline V gene (reference sequence) as SEHNR and FQNEAQ. From V the trimming removes 6 bases and from J it removes 2 bases, while the gene matches leave 3 bases of the junction unaccounted for. The CDR3, from cysteine to phenylalanine, totals 14 residues. The DNA shown is the 42-base CDR3, in frame from base 1. Broader findings and caveats from the paper: Clinical and demographic metadata were provided uncurated, with the amount varying by source and participant.

Whole blood was collected in K2EDTA tubes by collaborating institutions according to the institutions' own protocols. Collaborator samples were shipped for TCRbeta analysis as frozen whole blood, isolated PBMCs, or DNA extracted from either sample type. Here the chain combines TRBV7-9 and TRBJ1-3; TRBD1 lines up with 8 middle nucleotides. Sequencing input: peripheral blood. This TCR came from a man aged 35-49 years with acute or convalescent COVID-19. The CDR3 in this case is CASRETGAGNTIYF. The nucleotide sequence is TGTGCCAGCAGGGAGACAGGGGCTGGAAACACCATATATTTT.